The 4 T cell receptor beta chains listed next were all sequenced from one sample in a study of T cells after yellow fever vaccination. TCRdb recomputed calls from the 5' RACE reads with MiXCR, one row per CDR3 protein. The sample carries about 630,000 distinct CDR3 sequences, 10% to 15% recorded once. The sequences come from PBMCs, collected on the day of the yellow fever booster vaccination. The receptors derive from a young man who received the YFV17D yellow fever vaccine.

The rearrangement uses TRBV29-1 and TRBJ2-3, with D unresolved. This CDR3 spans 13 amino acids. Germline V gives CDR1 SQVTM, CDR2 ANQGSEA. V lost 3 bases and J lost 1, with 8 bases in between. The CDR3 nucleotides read TGCAGCGTTGATCTGGGCGGCACAGATACGCAGTATTTT. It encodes CSVDLGGTDTQYF.

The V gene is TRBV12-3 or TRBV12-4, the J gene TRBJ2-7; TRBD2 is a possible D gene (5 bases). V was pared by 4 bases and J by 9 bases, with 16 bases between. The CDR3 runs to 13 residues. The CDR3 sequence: CASSSRLTRGQYF. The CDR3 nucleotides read TGTGCCAGCAGTTCCAGACTAACAAGAGGGCAGTACTTC.

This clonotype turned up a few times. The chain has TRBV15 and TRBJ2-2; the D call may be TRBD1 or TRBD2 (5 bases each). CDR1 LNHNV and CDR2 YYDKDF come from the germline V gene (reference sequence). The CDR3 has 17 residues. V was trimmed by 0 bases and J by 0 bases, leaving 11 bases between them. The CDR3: CATSRDRGGSNTGELFF. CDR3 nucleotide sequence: TGTGCCACCAGCAGAGATCGGGGCGGGTCGAACACCGGGGAGCTGTTTTTT. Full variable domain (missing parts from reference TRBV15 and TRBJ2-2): DAMVIQNPRYQVTQFGKPVTLSCSQTLNHNVMYWYQQKSSQAPKLLFHYYDKDFNNEADTPDNFQSRRPNTSFCFLDIRSPGLGDTAMYLCATSRDRGGSNTGELFFGEGSRLTVL.

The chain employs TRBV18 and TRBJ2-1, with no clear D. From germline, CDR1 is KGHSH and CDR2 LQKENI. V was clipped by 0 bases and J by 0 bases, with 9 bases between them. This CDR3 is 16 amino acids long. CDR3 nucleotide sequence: TGTGCCAGCTCACCACCGCTAGGTGGCTCCTACAATGAGCAGTTCTTC. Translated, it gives CASSPPLGGSYNEQFF.